This TCR beta chain was found in a study of graft-versus-host responses after intestinal transplantation. In the study overall: Once they had received anti-thymocyte globulin induction, all recipients took tacrolimus and steroids for roughly three years.

Study observations and caveats: Recipient-marrow GvH clones were detected, some having first appeared in ileum or blood.

The CDR3 runs 17 residues. Germline V gene data show CDR1 as MNHEY and CDR2 as SMNVEV (reference sequence). J was trimmed by 1 base and V by 5 bases; bases with no gene match: 14. Repertoires were generated with immunoSEQ multiplex PCR, while TCRdb's copy carries only in-frame clones and drops some. In the table there are 90,000 to 100,000 clones, 86% of which are singletons. In the case of this clone: Its matching antigen is unknown.

This sequence originates from a human patient who received an intestinal transplant, so some T cells may come from the graft donor. V gene TRBV27 combines with J gene TRBJ2-7, with 7 bases lining up with TRBD1. Here the sequenced sample was PBMCs, taken 255 days after intestinal transplant. The CDR3 DNA reads as TGTGCCAGCAGTGCAACCACAGGGGCAGCGATATCCTACGAGCAGTACTTC. Amino acids: CASSATTGAAISYEQYF.